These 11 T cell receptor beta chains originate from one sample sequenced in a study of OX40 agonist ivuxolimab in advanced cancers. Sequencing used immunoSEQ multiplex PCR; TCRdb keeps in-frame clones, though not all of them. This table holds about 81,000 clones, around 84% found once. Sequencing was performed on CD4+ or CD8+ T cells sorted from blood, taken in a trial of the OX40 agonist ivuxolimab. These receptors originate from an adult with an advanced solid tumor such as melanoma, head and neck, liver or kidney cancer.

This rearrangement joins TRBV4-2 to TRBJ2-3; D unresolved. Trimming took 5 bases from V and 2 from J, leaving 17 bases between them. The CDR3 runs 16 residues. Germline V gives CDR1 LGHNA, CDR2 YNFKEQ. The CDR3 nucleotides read TGTGCCAGCAGCTTAGGAAACTACTACCACACAGATACGCAGTATTTT. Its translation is CASSLGNYYHTDTQYF.

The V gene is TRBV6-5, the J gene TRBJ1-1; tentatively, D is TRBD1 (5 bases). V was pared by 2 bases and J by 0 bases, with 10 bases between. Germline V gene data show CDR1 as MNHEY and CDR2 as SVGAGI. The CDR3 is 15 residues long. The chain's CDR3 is CASSYIGRVNTEAFF. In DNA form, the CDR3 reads TGTGCCAGCAGTTACATTGGCAGGGTGAACACTGAAGCTTTCTTT.

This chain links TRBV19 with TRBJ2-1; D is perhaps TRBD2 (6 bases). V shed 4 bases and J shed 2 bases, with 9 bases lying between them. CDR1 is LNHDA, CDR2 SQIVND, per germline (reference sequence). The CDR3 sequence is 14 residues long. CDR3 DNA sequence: TGTGCCAGTAGTAAGTCGGGAGCCTACAATGAGCAGTTCTTC. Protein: CASSKSGAYNEQFF.

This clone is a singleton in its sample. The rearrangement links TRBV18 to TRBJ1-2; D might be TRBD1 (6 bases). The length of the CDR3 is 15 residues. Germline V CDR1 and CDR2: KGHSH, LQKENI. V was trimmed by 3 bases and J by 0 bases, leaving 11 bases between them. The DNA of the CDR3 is TGTGCCAGCTCACCCGGAGGGGGAGCTAACTATGGCTACACCTTC. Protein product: CASSPGGGANYGYTF.

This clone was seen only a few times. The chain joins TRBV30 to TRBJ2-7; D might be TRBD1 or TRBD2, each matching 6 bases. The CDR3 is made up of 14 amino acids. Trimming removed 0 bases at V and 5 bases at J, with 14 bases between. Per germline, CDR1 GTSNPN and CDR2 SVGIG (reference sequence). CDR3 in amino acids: CAWSVQGGDNEQYF. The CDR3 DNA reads TGTGCCTGGAGTGTCCAAGGAGGGGACAACGAGCAGTACTTC.

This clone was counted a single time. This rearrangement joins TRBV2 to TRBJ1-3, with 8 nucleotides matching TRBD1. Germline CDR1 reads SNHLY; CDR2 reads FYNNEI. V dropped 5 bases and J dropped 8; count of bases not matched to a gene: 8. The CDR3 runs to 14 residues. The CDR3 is CASSSGGSGYTIYF. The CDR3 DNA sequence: TGTGCCAGCAGTTCAGGGGGCTCAGGTTACACCATATATTTT.

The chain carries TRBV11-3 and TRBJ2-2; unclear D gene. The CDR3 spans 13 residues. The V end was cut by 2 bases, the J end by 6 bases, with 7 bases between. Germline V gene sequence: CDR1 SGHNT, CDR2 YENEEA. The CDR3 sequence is CASSLTDSGELFF. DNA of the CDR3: TGTGCCAGCAGCTTAACAGATTCCGGGGAGCTGTTTTTT.

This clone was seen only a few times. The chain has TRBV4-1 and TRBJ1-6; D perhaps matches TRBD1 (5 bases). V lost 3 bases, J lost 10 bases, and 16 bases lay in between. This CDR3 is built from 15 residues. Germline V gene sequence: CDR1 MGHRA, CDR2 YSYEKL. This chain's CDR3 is CASSQPRDLVSPLHF. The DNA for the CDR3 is TGCGCCAGCAGCCAGCCTAGGGACCTCGTATCACCCCTCCACTTT.

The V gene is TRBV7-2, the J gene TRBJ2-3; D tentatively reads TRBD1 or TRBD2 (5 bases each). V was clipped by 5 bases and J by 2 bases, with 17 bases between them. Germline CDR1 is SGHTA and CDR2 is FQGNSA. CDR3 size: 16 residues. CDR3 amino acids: CASSLLFGAYTDTQYF. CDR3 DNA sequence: TGTGCCAGCAGCCTCCTCTTCGGGGCGTACACAGATACGCAGTATTTT. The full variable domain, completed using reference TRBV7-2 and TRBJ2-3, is GAGVSQSPSNKVTEKGKDVELRCDPISGHTALYWYRQSLGQGLEFLIYFQGNSAPDKSGLPSDRFSAERTGGSVSTLTIQRTQQEDSAVYLCASSLLFGAYTDTQYFGPGTRLTVL.

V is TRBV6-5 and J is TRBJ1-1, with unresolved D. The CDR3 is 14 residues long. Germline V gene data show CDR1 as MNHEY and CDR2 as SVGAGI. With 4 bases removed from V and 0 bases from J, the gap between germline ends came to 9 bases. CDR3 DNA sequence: TGTGCCAGCAGTTCCTGGACCCTGAACACTGAAGCTTTCTTT. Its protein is CASSSWTLNTEAFF.

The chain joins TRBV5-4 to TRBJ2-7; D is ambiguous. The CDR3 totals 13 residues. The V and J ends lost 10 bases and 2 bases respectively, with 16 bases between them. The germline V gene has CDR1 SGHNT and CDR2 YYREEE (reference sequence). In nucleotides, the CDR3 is TGTGCCTCAAATAGAGACGGTACCTACGAGCAGTACTTC. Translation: CASNRDGTYEQYF.